This entry is about one T cell receptor (beta chain). The antigen remains undetermined. These data originate in a study of cytomegalovirus exposure and HLA in healthy donors. Clones were sequenced by immunoSEQ multiplex PCR, and TCRdb holds only the in-frame ones, with some missing. The table lists some 140,000 clones, approximately 86% of them singletons. Trimming at V came to 1 base and at J to 1 base, leaving 2 bases not matched to a gene. The CDR3 is 15 amino acids. Looked up from germline, CDR1 is LGHNT and CDR2 is FRNRAP. General study findings and limits: The classifier reportedly diagnosed cytomegalovirus status with high specificity and sensitivity.

The chain couples TRBV12-5 to TRBJ1-1, with TRBD1 matching 8 bases. The clonotype was recovered from a man between 18 and 29 years old in good health and CMV-seropositive. The specimen was PBMCs. CDR3 nucleotide sequence: TGTGCTAGTGGTTTGGGGACAGGGCCGAACACTGAAGCTTTCTTT. Residues: CASGLGTGPNTEAFF.